What follows are 8 T cell receptor beta chains derived from one specimen sequenced in a study of lymphopenia after photon versus proton radiotherapy. Profiling relied on immunoSEQ multiplex PCR, and the TCRdb table lists in-frame clones only, not all of them. The sample lists 20,000 to 25,000 clones, around 90% seen once, with roughly 9.7% in the top ten. The material was peripheral blood, obtained from a patient treated with proton-based radiotherapy. The origin of the receptors is a woman in her 70s with pancreatic cancer. Some clones in this sample may be carry-over from other donors' samples.

The rearrangement uses TRBV14 and TRBJ2-1; TRBD2 matches at 10 bases. The length of the CDR3 is 14 residues. Germline V lookup: CDR1 SGHDN, CDR2 FVKESK. V trimming: 4 bases; J trimming: 6 bases; junction bases outside the gene matches: 3. As DNA, the CDR3 is TGTGCCAGCAGCCCCCAGCGGGAGGGCAATGAGCAGTTCTTC. Protein sequence: CASSPQREGNEQFF.

This clone was counted a single time. The chain carries TRBV28 and TRBJ1-5; D is perhaps TRBD1 (5 bases). Germline CDR1 and CDR2: MDHEN and SYDVKM. The V gene lost 1 base and the J gene lost 4 bases, with 14 bases spanning the gap. This CDR3 region has 16 residues. The CDR3 spells CASSLFSGGENQPQHF. The CDR3 DNA reads TGTGCCAGCAGTTTATTTTCGGGGGGGGAGAATCAGCCCCAGCATTTT.

The chain employs TRBV20-1 and TRBJ2-1; possible D gene TRBD2, 6 bases. CDR1 and CDR2 (germline): DFQATT, SNEGSKA (reference sequence). Trimming cost V 6 bases and J 6 bases, with 9 bases left between them. There are 11 residues in the CDR3. This chain's CDR3 is CSALGGNEQFF. For the CDR3, the DNA is TGCAGTGCCCTGGGGGGCAATGAGCAGTTCTTC.

The CDR3 here is CASSYLGGSYTGELFF. The DNA of the CDR3 is TGTGCCAGCAGTTACTTGGGCGGGAGTTACACCGGGGAGCTGTTTTTT. The rearrangement uses TRBV6-6 and TRBJ2-2; 7 bases are shared with TRBD2. Germline V gene lookup returns CDR1 MNHNY and CDR2 SVGAGI (reference sequence). CDR3 length equals 16 residues. V shed 1 base and J 3 bases; nucleotides not matched to a gene: 5.

This sequence joins TRBV30 and TRBJ1-1, with D uncertain. The length of the CDR3 is 17 residues. From germline, CDR1 is GTSNPN and CDR2 SVGIG (reference sequence). The V and J ends lost 4 bases and 1 base respectively, with 22 bases between them. In nucleotides, the CDR3 is TGTGCCTGGATATCCAATTTGGTACGGCAGACGAACACTGAAGCTTTCTTT. Its translation: CAWISNLVRQTNTEAFF. Full variable domain (remainder filled in from reference TRBV30 and TRBJ1-1): SQTIHQWPATLVQPVGSPLSLECTVEGTSNPNLYWYRQAAGRGLQLLFYSVGIGQISSEVPQNLSASRPQDRQFILSSKKLLLSDSGFYLCAWISNLVRQTNTEAFFGQGTRLTVV.

The CDR3 is CASSLTGGGNQPQHF. In DNA form, the CDR3 reads TGTGCCAGCAGCCTTACAGGGGGCGGCAATCAGCCCCAGCATTTT. The J gene is TRBJ1-5, the V gene TRBV7-8, with 9 bases lining up with TRBD1. CDR1 is SGHVS, CDR2 FQNEAQ, per germline. V was clipped by 5 bases and J by 2 bases; unmatched bases: 4. This CDR3 is 15 amino acids long.

The rearrangement links TRBV11-2 to TRBJ1-1, with no clear D. V was shortened by 1 base and J by 2 bases, with 5 bases between the two germline ends. The germline V gene encodes CDR1 SGHAT and CDR2 FQNNGV. The length of the CDR3 is 13 residues. The CDR3 sequence: CASSLGINTEAFF. DNA for the CDR3: TGTGCCAGCAGCTTAGGTATCAACACTGAAGCTTTCTTT.

The chain combines TRBV6-1 with TRBJ1-6; no definite D call. The length of the CDR3 is 13 residues. The V gene's germline CDR1 is MNHNS and CDR2 SASEGT. V lost 8 bases to trimming and J lost 0 bases, with 5 bases between them. CDR3 sequence (DNA): TGTGCCAGCCTGAGCTCCTATAATTCACCCCTCCACTTT. It translates to CASLSSYNSPLHF.